The clone carrying this T cell receptor (beta chain) was seen many times. The data stem from a study of neurological immune-mediated disorders. TCRdb re-called the 5' RACE reads through MiXCR, storing one row per CDR3 protein. The sample shows about 59,000 distinct CDR3 sequences, around 24% of them seen only once. Specified time point: technical triplicate 2. Germline V lookup: CDR1 SGHAT, CDR2 FQDESV (reference sequence). V lost 6 bases and J lost 6; bases outside the gene matches: 4. CDR3 length equals 14 residues. The rearrangement joins TRBV11-1 to TRBJ2-2; 10 bases align to TRBD2. Sequencing was done on a sample of PBMCs. This clonotype was sampled from a man aged 55-75 years with HTLV-1-associated myelopathy (HAM/TSP). CDR3 DNA sequence: TGTGCCAGCAGGGCTAGCGGGAGTGCCGGGGAGCTGTTTTTT. It yields the protein CASRASGSAGELFF.